The 26 T cell receptor beta chains below all came from one sample that was sequenced in a study of Graves' ophthalmopathy and Graves' hyperthyroidism. Amplified material comprised TCR beta CDR3 regions derived from RNA transcripts. After a first-round RT-PCR with HTBI primers, a second-round multiplex PCR was run. One entry per CDR3 protein, called by TCRdb with MiXCR from the multiplex PCR reads. The sample includes around 470,000 distinct CDR3 sequences, around 15% of them seen just once. The sequenced material came from blood. These receptors all come from a woman aged 25 to 39 with Graves' ophthalmopathy.

This clonotype was recorded many times. The chain uses TRBV11-2 and TRBJ1-2; D perhaps matches TRBD1 (6 bases). The CDR3 length is 15 residues. Trimming left V 5 bases short and J 4 bases short, with 17 bases between. In germline, CDR1 is SGHAT, CDR2 FQNNGV. CDR3 loop: CASSTEGGGAYGYTF. The CDR3 DNA reads TGTGCCAGCAGCACGGAAGGGGGAGGGGCCTATGGCTACACCTTC.

In its sample, this clonotype was seen many times. The chain uses TRBV7-8 and TRBJ2-7; 7 bases are a match to TRBD2. The junction had 5 bases not matched to a gene; V was cut back by 2 bases and J by 7 bases. The germline gives CDR1 SGHVS, CDR2 FQNEAQ. There are 13 residues in the CDR3. CDR3 coding DNA: TGTGCCAGCAGCTTACTGTGGGAGGGTGAGCAGTACTTC. Its protein product is CASSLLWEGEQYF. The full variable domain, its missing parts supplied by reference TRBV7-8 and TRBJ2-7, is GAGVSQSPRYKVAKRGQDVALRCDPISGHVSLFWYQQALGQGPEFLTYFQNEAQLDKSGLPSDRFFAERPEGSVSTLKIQRTQQEDSAVYLCASSLLWEGEQYFGPGTRLTVT.

In its sample, this clonotype was seen many times. The chain has TRBV20-1 and TRBJ1-1; D might be TRBD1 (6 bases). With 0 bases removed from V and 1 base from J, the gap between germline ends came to 12 bases. Germline loops: CDR1 DFQATT, CDR2 SNEGSKA (reference sequence). CDR3 size: 15 residues. In nucleotides, the CDR3 is TGCAGTGCTAGAGATAGGGGGACGTGGAACACTGAAGCTTTCTTT. Translation gives CSARDRGTWNTEAFF.

Many counts were recorded for this clonotype. This rearrangement joins TRBV12-3 or TRBV12-4 to TRBJ1-1; 9 nucleotides align to TRBD1. V was pared by 5 bases and J by 7 bases, with 8 bases of the junction left unmatched. The CDR3 has 14 residues. The DNA for the CDR3 is TGTGCCAGCAGTCACACAGGGGGCGTCGGTGAAGCTTTCTTT. Translating it yields CASSHTGGVGEAFF.

This clonotype was observed at least ten times. The gene calls are TRBV6-1 and TRBJ1-1, with D possibly matching TRBD1 (6 bases). Deletions cut 4 bases from V and 3 bases from J, with 12 bases between. Germline V gives CDR1 MNHNS, CDR2 SASEGT. The CDR3 loop spans 14 amino acids. DNA of the CDR3: TGTGCCAGCAGTGTGGTCAGGGGAGACACTGAAGCTTTCTTT. Translating it yields CASSVVRGDTEAFF.

This clonotype was picked up many times. The rearrangement links TRBV15 to TRBJ1-1; D may be TRBD1 (6 bases). Per the germline V gene, CDR1 is LNHNV and CDR2 is YYDKDF (reference sequence). V gave up 6 bases and J gave up 2 bases, with 16 bases separating them. CDR3 length: 15 residues. The CDR3 sequence is CATSPVEQGNTEAFF. DNA for the CDR3: TGTGCCACCAGTCCGGTTGAACAGGGAAACACTGAAGCTTTCTTT.

This clonotype occurred a few times. V and J are TRBV3-1 and TRBJ2-2; a weak D match, TRBD1 (6 bases). Germline V gives CDR1 LGHDT, CDR2 YNNKEL (reference sequence). The CDR3 loop spans 17 amino acids. V was shortened by 0 bases and J by 6 bases, with 17 bases between the two germline ends. CDR3 in amino acids: CASSQDRGAGAPGELFF. CDR3 nucleotide sequence: TGTGCCAGCAGCCAAGATCGAGGGGCAGGGGCCCCCGGGGAGCTGTTTTTT.

This clonotype showed up many times. This rearrangement joins TRBV11-1 to TRBJ2-5; no clear D. The CDR3 extends over 15 amino acids. Deletions cut 5 bases from V and 3 bases from J, with 16 bases between. Germline V gene data show CDR1 as SGHAT and CDR2 as FQDESV (reference sequence). CDR3: CASSEDARYKETQYF. The CDR3, as DNA: TGTGCCAGCAGCGAGGATGCGCGGTACAAAGAGACCCAGTACTTC.

The sample holds many counts of this clonotype. The chain uses TRBV6-4 and TRBJ1-5; D is undetermined. The V and J ends lost 6 bases and 0 bases respectively, with 21 bases between them. Germline values: CDR1 MRHNA, CDR2 SNTAGT. This CDR3 comprises 18 residues. Here the CDR3 DNA reads TGTGCCAGCAGCCCCTCTCGTCTAGGTGGTTATAGCAATCAGCCCCAGCATTTT. It is translated as CASSPSRLGGYSNQPQHF.

CDR3 protein: CASSLDPGDYGYTF. The CDR3 DNA is TGTGCCAGCAGTTTAGATCCAGGCGACTATGGCTACACCTTC. The gene calls are TRBV12-3 or TRBV12-4 and TRBJ1-2; D call uncertain. The ends were cut back, 1 base at V and 3 bases at J, with 9 bases in the middle. This CDR3 has 14 residues.

This clonotype has only a few counts. This may stem from a read error, because a much larger clone lies one nucleotide away. CDR3 region: CASSLVSPETKYF. The CDR3 region has the DNA TGTGCCAGCAGTCTAGTGAGTCCAGAGACCAAGTACTTC. The chain joins TRBV28 to TRBJ2-5; the D is unclear. CDR3 length equals 13 residues. Germline V lookup: CDR1 MDHEN, CDR2 SYDVKM.

The sample holds a few counts of this clonotype. The chain links TRBV30 to TRBJ2-7; D not certain. CDR1 is GTSNPN and CDR2 is SVGIG in the germline V gene (reference sequence). Trimming left V 0 bases short and J 7 bases short, with 10 bases between. The CDR3 covers 12 residues. The CDR3 protein is CAWSVEPYEQYF. The CDR3 bases are TGTGCCTGGAGTGTAGAACCGTATGAGCAGTACTTC.

This rearrangement joins TRBV25-1 to TRBJ2-7, with TRBD1 matching over 9 bases. Germline lookup yields CDR1 MGHDK and CDR2 SYGVNS. V shed 6 bases, J shed 2 bases, and the junction held 8 bases outside the gene matches. This CDR3 is built from 15 residues. The CDR3 sequence is CASRSGQGIPYEQYF. The CDR3 DNA is TGTGCCAGCAGAAGCGGACAGGGGATCCCCTACGAGCAGTACTTC.

This clonotype was counted a few times. At one end the junction does not follow the germline gene, possibly because of a read error. The chain has TRBV30 and TRBJ1-1, with D tentatively TRBD1 (5 bases). The germline V gene has CDR1 GTSNPN and CDR2 SVGIG (reference sequence). The CDR3 is 12 amino acids. CDR3 sequence: CAGRGGRAEAFF. The CDR3 nucleotides are TGTGCCGGGAGGGGAGGGAGAGCTGAAGCTTTCTTT.

This clonotype was counted many times. The CDR3 coding sequence is TGTGCCAGCAGTTATTGGGGGCCAAGATCTGAGCAGTACTTC. It is translated as CASSYWGPRSEQYF. V and J are TRBV6-2 or TRBV6-3 and TRBJ2-7; weak D call: TRBD1 (6 bases). The V and J ends lost 3 bases and 7 bases respectively, with 16 bases between them. The length of the CDR3 is 14 residues. Per germline, CDR1 MNHEY and CDR2 SVGEGT.

V and J are TRBV30 and TRBJ1-2; TRBD1 is a possible D gene (6 bases). The ends were cut back, 2 bases at V and 10 bases at J, with 20 bases in the middle. Germline values: CDR1 GTSNPN, CDR2 SVGIG (reference sequence). The CDR3 is 14 amino acids. This CDR3 reads CAWSSPDRSYPYTF. Written as DNA, the CDR3 is TGTGCCTGGAGTTCACCGGACAGATCCTATCCCTACACCTTC.

This clonotype was found many times. The genes are TRBV12-3 or TRBV12-4 and TRBJ2-7, with 9 bases fitting TRBD1. Trimming removed 4 bases from V and 0 bases from J; junction bases left unmatched: 1. The CDR3 consists of 14 residues. CDR3 in amino acids: CASSSDRGSYEQYF. CDR3 sequence (DNA): TGTGCCAGCAGTTCGGACAGGGGCTCCTACGAGCAGTACTTC.

Ten or more counts support this clonotype. This chain joins TRBV19 and TRBJ1-5, with D maybe TRBD1 (6 bases). V lost 4 bases and J 0 bases, leaving 13 bases between the germline ends. Per germline, CDR1 LNHDA and CDR2 SQIVND (reference sequence). The CDR3 runs to 16 residues. The DNA for the CDR3 is TGTGCCAGTAGTACCAGTGGGACACTTAGCAATCAGCCCCAGCATTTT. It specifies CASSTSGTLSNQPQHF.

Only a few counts were recorded for this clonotype. One junction end disagrees with the germline gene, perhaps due to a read error. The chain links TRBV4-1 to TRBJ1-1, with 8 bases that match TRBD1. The CDR3 runs to 17 residues. Germline V gene data show CDR1 as MGHRA and CDR2 as YSYEKL. The CDR3: CASSQRAPGQVKTEACF. The DNA for the CDR3 is TGCGCCAGCAGCCAGAGGGCCCCGGGACAGGTCAAAACTGAAGCTTGCTTT.

The rearrangement links TRBV4-2 to TRBJ1-6; no firm D call. The CDR3 consists of 15 residues. Germline loops: CDR1 LGHNA, CDR2 YNFKEQ. Trimming removed 3 bases from V and 7 bases from J, with 13 bases in between. The DNA for the CDR3 is TGTGCCAGCAGCCACACCAAAGGTCCCAATTCACCCCTCCACTTT. It specifies CASSHTKGPNSPLHF.

This clonotype was recorded a few times. The chain employs TRBV5-1 and TRBJ2-5, with 11 bases lining up with TRBD2. This CDR3 spans 15 amino acids. Germline V gene lookup returns CDR1 SGHRS and CDR2 YFSETQ. V dropped 3 bases and J dropped 0; count of bases not matched to a gene: 1. The DNA of the CDR3 is TGCGCCAGCAGCTCGACTAGCGGGGACCAAGAGACCCAGTACTTC. As protein: CASSSTSGDQETQYF.

The genes are TRBV18 and TRBJ2-7, with TRBD1 matching 7 bases. Germline V gene sequence: CDR1 KGHSH, CDR2 LQKENI. There are 13 residues in the CDR3. V was pared by 5 bases and J by 4 bases, with 5 bases of the junction left unmatched. The CDR3 DNA sequence: TGTGCCAGCTCAATCACAGGGGCTTACGAGCAGTACTTC. This encodes CASSITGAYEQYF. Full variable domain (rest looked up from reference TRBV18 and TRBJ2-7): NAGVMQNPRHLVRRRGQEARLRCSPMKGHSHVYWYRQLPEEGLKFMVYLQKENIIDESGMPKERFSAEFPKEGPSILRIQQVVRGDSAAYFCASSITGAYEQYFGPGTRLTVT.

Many counts were recorded for this clonotype. V is TRBV6-5 and J is TRBJ2-5; the match to TRBD2 covers 12 bases. Germline V CDR1 and CDR2: MNHEY, SVGAGI. The CDR3 has 17 residues. J was trimmed by 5 bases and V by 2 bases; bases with no gene match: 9. The CDR3 DNA reads TGTGCCAGCAGTTACGGTTTGACTAGCGGGAGTCTGGAGACCCAGTACTTC. Translating gives CASSYGLTSGSLETQYF.

This clonotype has ten or more counts. V gene TRBV11-2 combines with J gene TRBJ2-5; 8 nucleotides line up with TRBD2. CDR3 length equals 15 residues. V shed 5 bases, J shed 3 bases, and the junction held 8 bases outside the gene matches. Per the germline V gene, CDR1 is SGHAT and CDR2 is FQNNGV. The CDR3 DNA reads as TGTGCCAGCAGCCCCAGACTAGCGAGGGAAGAGACCCAGTACTTC. This translates into CASSPRLAREETQYF.

This clonotype was seen repeatedly, ten times or more. This rearrangement joins TRBV27 to TRBJ1-6; 9 positions agree with TRBD1. The CDR3 loop spans 14 amino acids. Germline V gives CDR1 MNHEY, CDR2 SMNVEV (reference sequence). V dropped 2 bases and J dropped 9; count of bases not matched to a gene: 2. CDR3 amino acids: CASSLNRGRSPLHF. The CDR3 bases are TGTGCCAGCAGTTTAAACAGGGGGCGTTCACCCCTCCACTTT.

This clonotype was recorded many times. The V and J genes are TRBV27 and TRBJ1-6; D is undetermined. Trimming took 6 bases from V and 2 from J, leaving 8 bases between them. This CDR3 contains 14 residues. CDR1 and CDR2 (germline): MNHEY, SMNVEV (reference sequence). The CDR3 DNA reads TGTGCCAGCAGATTTGGACCCTATAATTCACCCCTCCACTTT. Residues: CASRFGPYNSPLHF.